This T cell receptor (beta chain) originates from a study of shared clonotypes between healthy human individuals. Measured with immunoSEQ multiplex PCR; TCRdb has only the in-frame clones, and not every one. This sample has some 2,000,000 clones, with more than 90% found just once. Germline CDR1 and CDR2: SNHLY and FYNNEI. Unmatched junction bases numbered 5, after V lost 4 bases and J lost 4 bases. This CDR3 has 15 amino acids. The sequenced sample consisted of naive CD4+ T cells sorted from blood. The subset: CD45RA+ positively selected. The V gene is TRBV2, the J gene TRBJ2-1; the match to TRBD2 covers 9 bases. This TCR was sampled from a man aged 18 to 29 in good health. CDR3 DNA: TGTGCCAGCAGTGTGGATAGCGGGAGTTACAATGAGCAGTTCTTC. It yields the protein CASSVDSGSYNEQFF.